Following are 17 T cell receptor beta chains from one sample sequenced in a study of T-cell reconstitution after alpha-beta-depleted transplantation in children. Unique molecular identifiers were incorporated into the prepared TCRbeta library. TCRdb used MiXCR to reprocess the PCR reads, holding one entry per CDR3 protein. This sample has about 610,000 distinct CDR3 sequences, with about 10% found just once. The sample in question was PBMCs from the stem cell graft donor, obtained from the stem cell graft. All receptors derive from a human donor who donated a stem cell graft to a child with acute myeloid leukemia.

The J gene is TRBJ2-1, the V gene TRBV25-1; D is ambiguous. V was trimmed by 2 bases and J by 7 bases, leaving 9 bases between them. Germline V lookup: CDR1 MGHDK, CDR2 SYGVNS. This CDR3 is 13 amino acids long. The CDR3 loop reads CASSEKGWNEQFF. In DNA, the CDR3 is TGTGCCAGCAGTGAAAAAGGTTGGAATGAGCAGTTCTTC.

This chain connects TRBV25-1 to TRBJ1-2; tentative D call: TRBD1 (5 bases). CDR1 is MGHDK, CDR2 SYGVNS, per germline. The length of the CDR3 is 14 residues. V was trimmed by 0 bases and J by 10 bases, leaving 15 bases between them. CDR3 residues: CASSEYWGSSDYTF. The CDR3 region has the DNA TGTGCCAGCAGTGAATATTGGGGGAGCAGCGACTACACCTTC.

A few counts support this clonotype. This chain connects TRBV28 to TRBJ1-2; D is unclear. Germline V gene sequence: CDR1 MDHEN, CDR2 SYDVKM. V lost 8 bases, J lost 4 bases, and 11 bases lay in between. The length of the CDR3 is 12 residues. The DNA of the CDR3 is TGTGCCAGCCTGGTAAACAGCTATGGCTACACCTTC. As protein: CASLVNSYGYTF.

This clonotype was detected a few times. The CDR3: CAWRTSGSYEQYF. CDR3 DNA: TGTGCCTGGAGGACTAGCGGGAGCTACGAGCAGTACTTC. The rearrangement uses TRBV30 and TRBJ2-7; 12 bases map to TRBD2. The trim removed 3 bases at V and 3 bases at J, leaving 0 bases unmatched. This CDR3 comprises 13 residues. Per germline, CDR1 GTSNPN and CDR2 SVGIG (reference sequence).

This clonotype has just a few counts. The CDR3 coding sequence is TGTGCCTGGAGCCCAGGGGGCTCCTACGAGCAGTACTTC. Residues: CAWSPGGSYEQYF. This chain connects TRBV30 to TRBJ2-7, with TRBD1 identical over 7 bases. The J segment lost 0 bases and the V segment lost 3 bases, leaving 2 bases of the junction unmatched. CDR3 size: 13 residues. CDR1 and CDR2 (germline): GTSNPN, SVGIG (reference sequence).

This clonotype was counted ten times or more. J is TRBJ2-3 and V is TRBV3-1, with TRBD2 identical over 8 bases. V trimming: 4 bases; J trimming: 5 bases; junction bases outside the gene matches: 8. CDR1 LGHDT and CDR2 YNNKEL come from the germline V gene (reference sequence). The CDR3 runs 15 residues. DNA of the CDR3: TGTGCCAGCAGCCCGCAGCGGGGGTCGAGAGATACGCAGTATTTT. It codes for CASSPQRGSRDTQYF.

This clonotype was seen a handful of times. This sequence joins TRBV27 and TRBJ2-1; TRBD2 aligns across 8 bases. With 6 bases clipped from V and 6 bases from J, the junction kept 10 bases outside the gene matches. The CDR3 length is 15 residues. Germline V gene sequence: CDR1 MNHEY, CDR2 SMNVEV (reference sequence). CDR3 DNA: TGTGCCAGCAGCGCCTATAGCGGGACGCCCAATGAGCAGTTCTTC. Its protein product is CASSAYSGTPNEQFF.

This clonotype was detected a few times. The chain has TRBV28 and TRBJ2-3, with 7 bases matching TRBD2. Germline V gives CDR1 MDHEN, CDR2 SYDVKM. The trim removed 8 bases at V and 5 bases at J, leaving 10 bases unmatched. The CDR3 runs to 14 residues. The DNA of the CDR3 is TGTGCCAGCGGGCGGGCGGGAGTGGGAGATACGCAGTATTTT. This codes for CASGRAGVGDTQYF.

This clonotype has a count of ten or more. One junction end disagrees with the germline gene, perhaps due to a read error. The chain employs TRBV9 and TRBJ2-1, with 8 bases lining up with TRBD2. Germline CDR1 is SGDLS and CDR2 is YYNGEE. The CDR3 is made up of 17 amino acids. The CDR3 DNA is TGTGCCAGCAGCGTAGCCTTGGGACTAGAGTCCTATAATGAGCAGTTCTTC. Its protein product is CASSVALGLESYNEQFF.

There are a few counts of this clonotype. This chain joins TRBV20-1 and TRBJ2-2; D is tentatively TRBD1 or TRBD2 (8 bases each). The germline gives CDR1 DFQATT, CDR2 SNEGSKA (reference sequence). Trimming shortened V by 6 bases and J by 6 bases, and 23 bases separated the two germline ends. The CDR3 covers 16 residues. CDR3 sequence reads: CSANGGDRPGAGELFF. The CDR3 DNA sequence: TGCAGTGCCAACGGGGGGGACAGGCCTGGCGCCGGGGAGCTGTTTTTT.

This clonotype was seen repeatedly, ten times or more. The J gene is TRBJ2-1, the V gene TRBV6-2 or TRBV6-3; 7 bases fit TRBD2. The V gene end was trimmed by 7 bases and the J gene end by 0 bases; junction bases not matched to a gene: 9. The CDR3 is 16 amino acids. Germline assignment: CDR1 MNHEY and CDR2 SVGEGT. CDR3 in amino acids: CASIHTSANSYNEQFF. In DNA form, the CDR3 reads TGTGCCAGCATCCATACTAGCGCAAACTCCTACAATGAGCAGTTCTTC.

Points on this clonotype: Relative to the germline gene, one junction end is altered; a read error may explain this. The chain is built from TRBV7-7 and TRBJ2-6; TRBD1 matches 7 bases. In germline, CDR1 is SSHAT, CDR2 FNYEAQ (reference sequence). The CDR3 loop spans 17 amino acids. The CDR3 DNA follows: TGTGCTAGCAGCACCGGACAGGCTCCGGGCGGGGCCAACGTCCTGACTTTC. This sequence encodes CASSTGQAPGGANVLTF.

This clonotype was counted ten times or more. The chain is built from TRBV10-3 and TRBJ2-1; D is unresolved. The CDR3 consists of 14 residues. Germline CDR1 is ENHRY and CDR2 is SYGVKD. V lost 3 bases to trimming and J lost 6 bases, with 12 bases between them. CDR3 sequence: CAISEPGLGNEQFF. The CDR3 DNA follows: TGTGCCATCAGTGAACCCGGGCTGGGCAATGAGCAGTTCTTC.

The rearrangement uses TRBV6-5 and TRBJ1-3; TRBD1 might be the D (6 bases). The ends were cut back, 2 bases at V and 0 bases at J, with 8 bases in the middle. CDR3 length: 15 residues. From germline, CDR1 is MNHEY and CDR2 SVGAGI. The CDR3: CASSYHRDSGNTIYF. The DNA of the CDR3 is TGTGCCAGCAGTTACCACAGGGACTCTGGAAACACCATATATTTT.

In this sample, this clonotype turned up many times. This chain uses TRBV11-2 with TRBJ2-5; D is possibly TRBD1 or TRBD2 (5 bases each). The length of the CDR3 is 13 residues. Germline loops: CDR1 SGHAT, CDR2 FQNNGV. Trimming left V 5 bases short and J 0 bases short, with 7 bases between. Here the CDR3 DNA reads TGTGCCAGCAGCCGGGACCACCAAGAGACCCAGTACTTC. Its protein product is CASSRDHQETQYF.

This clonotype was observed many times. J is TRBJ2-2 and V is TRBV4-3, with 9 bases identical to TRBD1. Looked up from germline, CDR1 is LGHNA and CDR2 is YSLEER. The CDR3 sequence is 17 residues long. V shed 3 bases and J 2 bases; nucleotides not matched to a gene: 7. CDR3 DNA: TGCGCCAGCAGCCAGGAAACAGGGGGCTCTAACACCGGGGAGCTGTTTTTT. Residues: CASSQETGGSNTGELFF.

This clonotype was seen repeatedly, ten times or more. J is TRBJ2-4 and V is TRBV6-6, with D unresolved. Looked up from germline, CDR1 is MNHNY and CDR2 is SVGAGI (reference sequence). V lost 5 bases to trimming and J lost 5 bases, with 4 bases between them. The CDR3 totals 11 residues. CDR3 region: CASSTENIQYF. CDR3 nucleotide sequence: TGTGCCAGCAGTACAGAAAACATTCAGTACTTC.